This section outlines one TCR beta chain sequence together with its context. This clone was seen a handful of times. There is no known antigen for this receptor. The input lacks base qualities; no much larger clone sits a single base away. From the cysteine through the phenylalanine, the CDR3 covers 16 amino acids. Only the CDR3 DNA stays, 48 bases, in frame from base 1. V is cut back by 6 bases and J by 0 bases, with 9 bases in the junction unmatched. Per the germline V gene (reference sequence), SEHNR is the CDR1 and FQNEAQ is the CDR2. TCRbeta CDR3 regions were amplified from genomic DNA by means of the immunoSEQ Assay, a bias-controlled multiplex PCR. As for the original processing: Nucleated cell counts per sample were estimated from amplification of reference gene primers within the assay. To quantify the absolute abundance of each unique TCRbeta CDR3 rearrangement, sequence reads were collapsed and filtered. For each sample, productive Simpson clonality was calculated as the square root of Simpson's diversity index across productive rearrangements. The table comes from immuneACCESS by way of TCRdb, which keeps in-frame sequences with V and J called. Part of the clones is missing from these tables; in studies checked, under half for an unresolved V gene and the rest for unknown reasons. V, J and clone size are those of that table, while D and trimming were read from the DNA. The sample includes 20,000 to 30,000 clones, with about 91% observed a single time. Clones ranked in the top ten supply approximately 30% of the sample.

This entry comes from a study of blood T cell repertoires in COVID-19 (dated by TCRdb to between 2020 and 2021). Turning to the overall study: Samples from collaborators originated in the United States, Italy and Spain and spanned both the acute and convalescent phases of COVID-19. The repertoires were made available in a free public database intended to serve as a resource for research on the immune response to SARS-CoV-2. Samples were obtained from the ongoing ImmuneRACE study (first 160 participants) and from about 1,300 subjects provided by 6 global collaborators. Nearly every sample came with metadata listing a de-identified subject ID, COVID-19 status, age in years and sex. Where available, HLA class I and class II types were obtained from metadata supplied by the sample provider rather than from assay-based typing. The material from the prospective study consisted of cDNA or gDNA derived from T cells, B-cell-depleted T cells, or PBMCs. The dataset comprised deeply sampled blood TCRbeta repertoires from subjects exposed to, actively infected with, or recovered from COVID-19. Here is what the overall study found, with its caveats: How much clinical and demographic metadata was included differed by source and by participant, and the metadata was provided uncurated.

Collaborating institutions collected whole blood in K2EDTA tubes following their own protocols. For TCRbeta analysis, collaborators shipped samples as frozen whole blood, isolated PBMCs, or DNA extracted from either of those sample types. The source is a man aged 70-80 years with active COVID-19. Source material: peripheral blood. Here the chain combines TRBV7-9 and TRBJ2-7; TRBD1 lines up with 9 middle nucleotides. CDR3 protein: CASSAGQGTNSYEQYF. The sequenced DNA is TGTGCCAGCAGTGCGGGACAGGGTACAAACTCCTACGAGCAGTACTTC.